This entry concerns a single T cell receptor beta chain. This sample was taken from a study of blood T cell repertoires in COVID-19. In the original workflow: The authors estimated nucleated cell counts from reference gene primer amplification. Method: immunoSEQ multiplex PCR; TCRdb's copy keeps in-frame clones and lacks some. V and J calls plus clone size are reproduced from that table; the DNA served to infer D and trimming. The sample contains approximately 77,000 clones, approximately 89% of which appear only once. Sequenced input: peripheral blood. This sequence originates from a woman over 75 with acute or convalescent COVID-19.

This CDR3 is CAISPRQPGDVGSDQPQHF. In DNA form, the CDR3 reads TGTGCCATCAGTCCGCGACAGCCAGGAGATGTAGGTAGTGATCAGCCCCAGCATTTT. The V gene is TRBV10-3, the J gene TRBJ1-5, with a tentative D call TRBD1 (5 bases). There are 19 residues in the CDR3. The V and J ends lost 5 bases and 5 bases respectively, with 28 bases between them. Germline lookup yields CDR1 ENHRY and CDR2 SYGVKD.